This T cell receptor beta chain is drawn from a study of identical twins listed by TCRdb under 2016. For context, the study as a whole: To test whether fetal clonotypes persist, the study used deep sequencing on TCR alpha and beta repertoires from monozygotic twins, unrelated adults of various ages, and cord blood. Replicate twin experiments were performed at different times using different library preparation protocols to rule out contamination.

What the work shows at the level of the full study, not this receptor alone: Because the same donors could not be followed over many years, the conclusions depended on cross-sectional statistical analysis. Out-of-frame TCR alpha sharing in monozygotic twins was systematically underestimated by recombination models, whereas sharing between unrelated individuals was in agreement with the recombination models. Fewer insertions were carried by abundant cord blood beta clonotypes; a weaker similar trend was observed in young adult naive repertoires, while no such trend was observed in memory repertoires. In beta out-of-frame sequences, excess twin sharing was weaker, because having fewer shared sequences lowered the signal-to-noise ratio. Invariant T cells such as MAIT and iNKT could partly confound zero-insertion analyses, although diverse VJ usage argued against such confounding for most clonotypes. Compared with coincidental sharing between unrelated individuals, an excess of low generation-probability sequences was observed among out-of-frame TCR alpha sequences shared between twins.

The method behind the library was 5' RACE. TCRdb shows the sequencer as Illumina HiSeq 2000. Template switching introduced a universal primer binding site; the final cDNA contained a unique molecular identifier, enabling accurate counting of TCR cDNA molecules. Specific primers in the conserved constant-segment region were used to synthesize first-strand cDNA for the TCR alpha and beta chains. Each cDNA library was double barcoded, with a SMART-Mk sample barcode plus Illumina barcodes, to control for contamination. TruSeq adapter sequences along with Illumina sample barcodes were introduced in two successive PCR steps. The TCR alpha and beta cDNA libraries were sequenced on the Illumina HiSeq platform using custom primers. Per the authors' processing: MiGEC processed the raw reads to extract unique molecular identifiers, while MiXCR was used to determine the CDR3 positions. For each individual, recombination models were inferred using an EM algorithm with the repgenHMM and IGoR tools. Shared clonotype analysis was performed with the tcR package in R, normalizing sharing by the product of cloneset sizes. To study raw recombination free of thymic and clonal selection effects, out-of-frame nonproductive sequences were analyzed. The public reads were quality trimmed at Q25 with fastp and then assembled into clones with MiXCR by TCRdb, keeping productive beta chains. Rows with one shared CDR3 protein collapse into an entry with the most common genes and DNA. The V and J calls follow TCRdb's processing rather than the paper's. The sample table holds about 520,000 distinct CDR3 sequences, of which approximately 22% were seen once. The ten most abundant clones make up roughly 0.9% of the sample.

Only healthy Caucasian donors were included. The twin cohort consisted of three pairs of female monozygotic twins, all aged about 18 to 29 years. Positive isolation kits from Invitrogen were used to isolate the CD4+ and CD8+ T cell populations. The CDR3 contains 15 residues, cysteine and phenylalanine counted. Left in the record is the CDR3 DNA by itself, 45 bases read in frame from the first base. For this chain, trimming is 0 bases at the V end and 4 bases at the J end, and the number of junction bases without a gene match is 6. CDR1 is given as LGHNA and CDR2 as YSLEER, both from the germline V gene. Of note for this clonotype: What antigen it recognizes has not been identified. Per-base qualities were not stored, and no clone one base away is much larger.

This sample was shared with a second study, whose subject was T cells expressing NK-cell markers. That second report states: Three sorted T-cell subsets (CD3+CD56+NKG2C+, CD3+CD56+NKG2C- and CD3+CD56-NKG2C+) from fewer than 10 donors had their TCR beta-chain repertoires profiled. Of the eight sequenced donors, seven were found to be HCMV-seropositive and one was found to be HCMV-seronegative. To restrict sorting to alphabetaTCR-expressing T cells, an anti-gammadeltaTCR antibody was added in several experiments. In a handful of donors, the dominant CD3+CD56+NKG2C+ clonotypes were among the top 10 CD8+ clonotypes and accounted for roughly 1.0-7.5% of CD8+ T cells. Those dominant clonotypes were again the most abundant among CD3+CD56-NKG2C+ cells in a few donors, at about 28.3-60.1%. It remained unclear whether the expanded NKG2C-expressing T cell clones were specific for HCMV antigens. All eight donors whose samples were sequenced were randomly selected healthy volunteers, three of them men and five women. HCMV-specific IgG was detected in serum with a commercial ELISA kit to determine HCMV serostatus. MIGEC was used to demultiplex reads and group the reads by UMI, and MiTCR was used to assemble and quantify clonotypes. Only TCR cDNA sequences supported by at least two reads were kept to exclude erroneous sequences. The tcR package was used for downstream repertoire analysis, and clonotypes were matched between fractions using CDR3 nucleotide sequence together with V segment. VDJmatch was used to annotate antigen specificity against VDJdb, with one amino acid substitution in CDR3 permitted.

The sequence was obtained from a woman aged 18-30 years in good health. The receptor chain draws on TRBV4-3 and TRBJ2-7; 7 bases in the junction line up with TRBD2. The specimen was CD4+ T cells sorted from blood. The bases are TGCGCCAGCAGCCAAGACCCTCAGCGGGGTTACGAGCAGTACTTC. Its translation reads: CASSQDPQRGYEQYF.